This paragraph covers one T cell receptor (beta chain) sequence. Its antigen is not identified. This record belongs to a study of human T cells and chemical hapten exposure. Study findings and constraints: Compared to controls, expanded TCRs made significantly more large clusters of similar CDR3s.

The study used a library that attached unique molecular identifiers to individual cDNA molecules. TCRdb used MiXCR to reprocess the RACE reads, holding one entry per CDR3 protein. The sample carries roughly 200,000 distinct CDR3 sequences, 20% to 25% recorded once. Noted time point: patch test 1, 2 weeks after DPC sensitization. Documented treatment: therapeutic diphenylcyclopropenone sensitization with weekly scalp DPC. Trimming cost V 6 bases and J 1 base, with 3 bases left between them. CDR1 is MDHEN and CDR2 is SYDVKM in the germline V gene. CDR3 size: 11 residues. Sequenced here: whole blood, sampled in connection with sensitization to the hapten diphenylcyclopropenone (DPC). This TCR was recovered from a woman aged 45-59 years with alopecia areata. Some clones in this sample may be carry-over from other donors' samples. The chain joins TRBV28 to TRBJ1-1; D not certain. CDR3 DNA sequence: TGTGCCAGCAGGACGAACACTGAAGCTTTCTTT. Encoded protein: CASRTNTEAFF.